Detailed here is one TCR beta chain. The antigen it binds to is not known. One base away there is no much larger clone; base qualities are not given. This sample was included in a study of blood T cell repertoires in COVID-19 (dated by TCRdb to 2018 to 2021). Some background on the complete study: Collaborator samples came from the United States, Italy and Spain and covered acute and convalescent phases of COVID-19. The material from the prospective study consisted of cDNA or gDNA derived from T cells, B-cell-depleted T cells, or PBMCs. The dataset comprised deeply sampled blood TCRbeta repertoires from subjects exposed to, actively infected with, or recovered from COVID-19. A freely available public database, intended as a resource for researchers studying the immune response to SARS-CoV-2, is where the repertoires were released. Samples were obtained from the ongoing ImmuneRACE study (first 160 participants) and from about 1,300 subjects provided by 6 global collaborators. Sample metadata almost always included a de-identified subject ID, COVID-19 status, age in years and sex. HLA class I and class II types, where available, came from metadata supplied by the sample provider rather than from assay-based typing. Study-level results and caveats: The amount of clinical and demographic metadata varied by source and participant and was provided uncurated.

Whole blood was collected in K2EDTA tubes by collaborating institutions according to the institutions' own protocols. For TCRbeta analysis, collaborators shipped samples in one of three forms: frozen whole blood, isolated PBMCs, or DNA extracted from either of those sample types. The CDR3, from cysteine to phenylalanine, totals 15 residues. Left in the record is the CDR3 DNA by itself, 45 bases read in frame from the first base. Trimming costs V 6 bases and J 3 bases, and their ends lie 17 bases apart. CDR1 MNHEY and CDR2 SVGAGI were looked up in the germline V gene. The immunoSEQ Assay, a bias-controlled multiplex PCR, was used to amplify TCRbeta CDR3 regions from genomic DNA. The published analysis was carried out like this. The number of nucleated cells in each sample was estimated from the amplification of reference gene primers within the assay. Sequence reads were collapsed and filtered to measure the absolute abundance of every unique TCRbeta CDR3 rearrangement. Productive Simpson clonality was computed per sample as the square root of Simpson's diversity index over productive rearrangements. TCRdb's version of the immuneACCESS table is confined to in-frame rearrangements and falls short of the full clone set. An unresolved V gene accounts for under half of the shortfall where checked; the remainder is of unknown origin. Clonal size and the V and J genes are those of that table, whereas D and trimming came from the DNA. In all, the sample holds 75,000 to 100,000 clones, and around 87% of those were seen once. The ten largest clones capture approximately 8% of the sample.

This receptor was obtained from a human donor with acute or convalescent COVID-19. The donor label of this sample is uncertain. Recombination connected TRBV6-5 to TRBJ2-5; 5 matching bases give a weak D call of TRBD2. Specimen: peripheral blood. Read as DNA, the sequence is TGTGCCAGCAGGGTTTCGAGGGTGGGAAAAGAGACCCAGTACTTC. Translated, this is CASRVSRVGKETQYF.